The 5 T cell receptor beta chains below all came from one sample that was sequenced in a study of CD8+CD57+ T cells in acquired aplastic anemia. Template material for TCR beta VDJ and CDR3 profiling consisted of genomic DNA. Via MiXCR, TCRdb re-called the reads, giving one row per CDR3 protein. The top ten hold about 41% of the sample, which has 150,000 to 200,000 distinct CDR3 sequences, roughly 63% seen once. The sequencing sample was made of sorted CD4+, CD8+, or CD8+CD57+ T cells (not recorded which) from PBMCs. These receptors all come from a human donor in good health.

This clonotype is a singleton in its sample. This chain uses TRBV7-9 with TRBJ2-7; D ambiguous. This CDR3 is built from 14 residues. Between the trimmed V and J ends, which lost 2 bases and 7 bases, there was a span of 15 bases. Germline V gene sequence: CDR1 SEHNR, CDR2 FQNEAQ (reference sequence). The CDR3 DNA sequence: TGTGCCAGCAGCTTATCCCTCATGGATATGGAGCAGTACTTC. It is translated as CASSLSLMDMEQYF.

This clonotype occurred a few times. The rearrangement uses TRBV20-1 and TRBJ2-7; 9 nucleotides match TRBD1. Looked up from germline, CDR1 is DFQATT and CDR2 is SNEGSKA (reference sequence). V shed 1 base, J shed 3 bases, and the junction held 1 base outside the gene matches. The CDR3 covers 13 residues. This CDR3 reads CSARGDRDYEQYF. For the CDR3, the DNA is TGCAGTGCTAGAGGGGACAGGGACTACGAGCAGTACTTC.

This clonotype appeared many times. This rearrangement joins TRBV24-1 to TRBJ2-7, with 10 positions matching TRBD2. Germline CDR1 is KGHDR and CDR2 is SFDVKD. Unmatched junction bases numbered 3, after V lost 7 bases and J lost 4 bases. The CDR3 runs to 13 residues. CDR3 sequence: CATRRLAGYEQYF. For the CDR3, the DNA is TGTGCCACCAGACGACTAGCGGGTTACGAGCAGTACTTC.

This clonotype has only one observation. The J gene is TRBJ1-1, the V gene TRBV6-5; D unclear. CDR3 length: 12 residues. The germline V gene encodes CDR1 MNHEY and CDR2 SVGAGI. The germline V and J ends were trimmed by 6 bases and 2 bases, with 7 bases remaining between them. The CDR3 nucleotides are TGTGCCAGCAGCAACGGCAACACTGAAGCTTTCTTT. Translating gives CASSNGNTEAFF.

V is TRBV5-1 and J is TRBJ2-1; D tentatively reads TRBD1 or TRBD2 (5 bases each). V shed 5 bases and J shed 4 bases, with 13 bases lying between them. This CDR3 has 14 amino acids. Germline CDR1 is SGHRS and CDR2 is YFSETQ. The CDR3 sequence is CASSPGPTYNEQFF. In DNA, the CDR3 is TGCGCCAGCAGTCCGGGACCCACGTACAATGAGCAGTTCTTC. The entire variable domain, with the rest obtained from reference TRBV5-1 and TRBJ2-1, is as follows: KAGVTQTPRYLIKTRGQQVTLSCSPISGHRSVSWYQQTPGQGLQFLFEYFSETQRNKGNFPGRFSGRQFSNSRSEMNVSTLELGDSALYLCASSPGPTYNEQFFGPGTRLTVL.